Given below is one T cell receptor beta chain in context. This CDR3 spans 13 amino acids. Germline V gene data show CDR1 as MNHEY and CDR2 as SMNVEV (reference sequence). The ends were cut back, 1 base at V and 5 bases at J, with 7 bases in the middle. This sample was taken from a study of blood T cell repertoires in COVID-19. Study information: The samples span acute and convalescent COVID-19 from the United States, Italy and Spain. T cells, B-cell-depleted T cells, or PBMCs provided the cDNA or gDNA that served as material.

Here immunoSEQ multiplex PCR was the method, and the copy in TCRdb shows in-frame clones only, minus some. This table holds some 140,000 clones, 65% to 80% found once. The clonotype originates from a man in his fifties or sixties with acute or convalescent COVID-19. This chain joins TRBV27 and TRBJ2-3; D ambiguous. The source material was peripheral blood. The CDR3 nucleotides read TGTGCCAGCAGTTTATTAGTAAGAGATACGCAGTATTTT. This gives the protein CASSLLVRDTQYF.